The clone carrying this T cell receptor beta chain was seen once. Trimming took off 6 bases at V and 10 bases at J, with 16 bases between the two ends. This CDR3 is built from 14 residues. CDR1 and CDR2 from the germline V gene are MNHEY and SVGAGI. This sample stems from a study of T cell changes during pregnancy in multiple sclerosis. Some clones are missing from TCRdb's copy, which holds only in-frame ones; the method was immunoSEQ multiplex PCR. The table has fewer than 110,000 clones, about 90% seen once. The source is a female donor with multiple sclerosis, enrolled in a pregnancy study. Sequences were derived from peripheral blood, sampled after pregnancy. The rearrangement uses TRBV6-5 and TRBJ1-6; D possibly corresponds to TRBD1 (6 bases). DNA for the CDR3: TGTGCCAGCAGACTCGGACAGTCCGAATCACCCCTCCACTTT. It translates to CASRLGQSESPLHF.